This entry describes one TCR beta chain. Its specificity is not known. This sample is part of a study of cytomegalovirus exposure and HLA in healthy donors. Overall study results and limits: Productive rates of about 90% or about 30% were seen for most TCR beta V segments in an earlier analysis. Analysis was carried out at a later point, and it linked a missense DCLRE1C variant to TCR beta V- and J-gene trimming.

Both 60 Vbeta primers and 13 Jbeta primers went into the PCR. This table comes from immunoSEQ multiplex PCR, and its TCRdb copy is limited to in-frame clones, with some not included. The sample lists more than 150,000 clones, just under 80% occurring once. CDR3 length: 17 residues. Germline CDR1 SEHNR, CDR2 FQNEAQ (reference sequence). V gave up 4 bases and J gave up 4 bases; unmatched junction bases: 10. Sample: PBMCs. The rearrangement joins TRBV7-9 to TRBJ2-2; the match to TRBD2 covers 9 bases. The receptor's source is a woman aged 25 to 39 in good health and CMV-seronegative. The CDR3 sequence is CASSSTSSGAGTGELFF. In DNA form, the CDR3 reads TGTGCCAGCAGCTCTACCTCTAGCGGGGCGGGCACCGGGGAGCTGTTTTTT.